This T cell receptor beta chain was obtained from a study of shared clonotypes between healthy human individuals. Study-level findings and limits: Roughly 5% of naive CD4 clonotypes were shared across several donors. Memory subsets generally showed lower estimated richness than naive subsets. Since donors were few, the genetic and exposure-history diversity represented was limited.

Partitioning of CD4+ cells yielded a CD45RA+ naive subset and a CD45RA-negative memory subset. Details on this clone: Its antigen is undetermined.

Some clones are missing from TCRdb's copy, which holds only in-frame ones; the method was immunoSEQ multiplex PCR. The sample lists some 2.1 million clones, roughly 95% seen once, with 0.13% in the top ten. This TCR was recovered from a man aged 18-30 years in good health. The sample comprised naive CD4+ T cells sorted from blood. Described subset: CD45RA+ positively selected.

CDR3: CASGLVLSRDLSSYEQYF. In DNA form, the CDR3 reads TGTGCTAGTGGTTTGGTACTATCCCGGGACCTAAGCTCCTACGAGCAGTACTTC. The rearrangement joins TRBV12-5 to TRBJ2-7; D possibly matches TRBD1 or TRBD2 (5 bases each). Germline assignment: CDR1 LGHNT and CDR2 FRNRAP. V lost 0 bases to trimming and J lost 0 bases, with 18 bases between them. This CDR3 has 18 residues.